Below are 24 T cell receptor beta chains sequenced from a single sample in a study of blood T cells in healthy people across ages. A second PCR of roughly 7 to 11 cycles used a sample-barcoded 5' primer and a J-beta primer mix. Using its own MiXCR run on the 5' RACE reads, TCRdb lists one record per CDR3 protein. The data hold more than 650,000 distinct CDR3 sequences, with around a quarter observed a single time. These data are also associated with another study on T cells of mothers and their children.

The source material was blood. The source is a boy aged 5 to 17 in good health.

The DNA of the CDR3 is TGTGCCATCAAGAAGGGAGAGACAGGGGATTCCTACGAGCAGTACTTC. Translating gives CAIKKGETGDSYEQYF. V usage is TRBV10-3 and J usage is TRBJ2-7; TRBD1 matches 8 bases. The CDR3 runs 16 residues. Germline V gene sequence: CDR1 ENHRY, CDR2 SYGVKD. V was pared by 7 bases and J by 1 base, with 12 bases of the junction left unmatched.

The chain uses TRBV20-1 and TRBJ2-3, with no clear D. V was shortened by 0 bases and J by 1 base, with 11 bases between the two germline ends. The germline CDR1 and CDR2 sequences are DFQATT and SNEGSKA (reference sequence). The CDR3 has 15 amino acids. CDR3 amino acids: CSARDRRDGTDTQYF. Here the CDR3 DNA reads TGCAGTGCTAGAGATCGCAGAGACGGCACAGATACGCAGTATTTT.

This clonotype was picked up a small number of times. CDR3: CAWSGSGTDTQYF. In DNA, the CDR3 is TGTGCCTGGAGTGGTAGCGGCACAGATACGCAGTATTTT. The chain uses TRBV30 and TRBJ2-3; possibly TRBD2 for D (5 bases). Germline CDR1 and CDR2: GTSNPN and SVGIG (reference sequence). V gave up 1 base and J gave up 1 base, with 6 bases separating them. The CDR3 has 13 residues. The complete variable domain, with remaining parts taken from reference TRBV30 and TRBJ2-3, reads SQTIHQWPATLVQPVGSPLSLECTVEGTSNPNLYWYRQAAGRGLQLLFYSVGIGQISSEVPQNLSASRPQDRQFILSSKKLLLSDSGFYLCAWSGSGTDTQYFGPGTRLTVL.

This chain connects TRBV27 to TRBJ2-4; D assignment may be TRBD1 or TRBD2 (5 bases each). Germline V gene data show CDR1 as MNHEY and CDR2 as SMNVEV (reference sequence). Deletions cut 3 bases from V and 12 bases from J, with 15 bases between. The CDR3 spans 13 residues. In DNA form, the CDR3 reads TGTGCCAGCAGTTTCTCTCCACGGGACGCTCAGTACTTC. Translating it yields CASSFSPRDAQYF.

This clonotype was picked up a small number of times. The chain combines TRBV7-9 with TRBJ1-4; TRBD1 matches 10 bases. Per germline, CDR1 SEHNR and CDR2 FQNEAQ (reference sequence). Trimming took 7 bases from V and 7 from J; bases not matched to a gene: 6. CDR3 length: 14 residues. The CDR3 sequence is CASTSTGGVEKLFF. The CDR3 DNA reads TGTGCCAGCACCTCGACAGGGGGCGTTGAAAAACTGTTTTTT. Combining the CDR3 with reference TRBV7-9 and TRBJ1-4 gives the whole variable domain DTGVSQNPRHKITKRGQNVTFRCDPISEHNRLYWYRQTLGQGPEFLTYFQNEAQLEKSRLLSDRFSAERPKGSFSTLEIQRTEQGDSAMYLCASTSTGGVEKLFFGSGTQLSVL.

The V and J genes are TRBV7-6 and TRBJ1-1; D perhaps matches TRBD1 (6 bases). CDR1 and CDR2 (germline): SGHVS, FNYEAQ. CDR3 length: 14 amino acids. V was cut by 5 bases and J by 7 bases, with 17 bases left in between. CDR3 protein: CASSPGEGGFEAFF. CDR3 DNA: TGTGCCAGCAGCCCGGGAGAAGGGGGGTTTGAAGCTTTCTTT. Full variable domain (rest looked up from reference TRBV7-6 and TRBJ1-1): GAGVSQSPRYKVTKRGQDVALRCDPISGHVSLYWYRQALGQGPEFLTYFNYEAQQDKSGLPNDRFSAERPEGSISTLTIQRTEQRDSAMYRCASSPGEGGFEAFFGQGTRLTVV.

The chain is built from TRBV12-3 or TRBV12-4 and TRBJ2-5; D gene ambiguous. The end of the DNA fits TRBJ2-7 better, so the J call may be wrong. The CDR3 consists of 12 residues. The CDR3 DNA reads TGTGCCAGCAGTTTTATAGTTGACGAGCAGTACTTC. This codes for CASSFIVDEQYF.

This chain uses TRBV12-3 or TRBV12-4 with TRBJ2-1; D is ambiguous. The CDR3 runs to 11 residues. V shed 5 bases and J shed 8 bases, with 7 bases lying between them. The CDR3 region is CASSPKDEQFF. The CDR3, as DNA: TGTGCCAGCAGTCCTAAGGATGAGCAGTTCTTC.

This chain connects TRBV27 to TRBJ2-2; D is unclear. Trimming took 2 bases from V and 7 from J, leaving 5 bases between them. The germline gives CDR1 MNHEY, CDR2 SMNVEV (reference sequence). The CDR3 is made up of 12 amino acids. The DNA for the CDR3 is TGTGCCAGCAGTTTACGGAACGGGGAGCTGTTTTTT. Translating it yields CASSLRNGELFF.

The V gene is TRBV9, the J gene TRBJ2-2; D gene ambiguous. This CDR3 is 14 amino acids long. Between the trimmed V and J ends, which lost 2 bases and 2 bases, there was a span of 7 bases. Germline V gives CDR1 SGDLS, CDR2 YYNGEE. The CDR3 coding sequence is TGTGCCAGCAGCGTGACAAGTAACACCGGGGAGCTGTTTTTT. This gives the protein CASSVTSNTGELFF.

This clonotype was picked up a small number of times. The chain uses TRBV6-2 or TRBV6-3 and TRBJ2-5; tentatively, D is TRBD2 (6 bases). Germline CDR1 MNHEY, CDR2 SVGEGT. Trimming took off 7 bases at V and 0 bases at J, with 12 bases between the two ends. CDR3 length equals 14 residues. The CDR3: CASKGGSYQETQYF. The CDR3 DNA reads as TGTGCCAGCAAAGGAGGGTCCTACCAAGAGACCCAGTACTTC.

Only one count was recorded for this clonotype. The gene calls are TRBV7-2 and TRBJ1-2; D gene uncertain. Germline CDR1 and CDR2: SGHTA and FQGNSA. V was pared by 1 base and J by 5 bases, with 11 bases between. The CDR3 runs 14 residues. The CDR3 reads CASSLGVGPYGYTF. CDR3 coding DNA: TGTGCCAGCAGCTTAGGAGTGGGCCCATATGGCTACACCTTC.

This clonotype was observed a few times. This chain links TRBV11-2 with TRBJ2-7, with TRBD2 matching 15 bases. The length of the CDR3 is 16 residues. The J segment lost 3 bases and the V segment lost 5 bases, leaving 5 bases of the junction unmatched. Germline V gene data show CDR1 as SGHAT and CDR2 as FQNNGV. The CDR3 nucleotides are TGTGCCAGCAGCGAAGGGACTAGCGGGGGGTACTACGAGCAGTACTTC. Residues: CASSEGTSGGYYEQYF.

The chain uses TRBV28 and TRBJ2-2; 9 bases are a match to TRBD1. Per the germline V gene, CDR1 is MDHEN and CDR2 is SYDVKM. The CDR3 is 14 amino acids. V dropped 7 bases and J dropped 7; count of bases not matched to a gene: 7. For the CDR3, the DNA is TGTGCCAGCATTCGGGGACAGGGCATCGGGGAGCTGTTTTTT. Residues: CASIRGQGIGELFF.

This clonotype was observed a few times. The chain combines TRBV6-5 with TRBJ1-3; D unclear. Germline V gene data show CDR1 as MNHEY and CDR2 as SVGAGI. This CDR3 region has 17 residues. The ends were cut back, 0 bases at V and 0 bases at J, with 12 bases in the middle. DNA for the CDR3: TGTGCCAGCAGTTACTCCCCGGACGGCACCTCTGGAAACACCATATATTTT. This gives the protein CASSYSPDGTSGNTIYF.

The gene calls are TRBV3-1 and TRBJ1-1, with D hard to call. Germline CDR1 reads LGHDT; CDR2 reads YNNKEL (reference sequence). The ends were cut back, 7 bases at V and 9 bases at J, with 15 bases in the middle. The CDR3 runs 12 residues. The CDR3 DNA follows: TGTGCCAGCACCGGCGAAAACCTAAAAGCTTTCTTT. This sequence encodes CASTGENLKAFF.

CDR3 in amino acids: CASSSRGGRPYEQYF. In DNA, the CDR3 is TGTGCCAGCAGCTCGCGGGGGGGCCGCCCCTACGAGCAGTACTTC. V is TRBV5-6 and J is TRBJ2-7; 9 bases are a match to TRBD2. V lost 3 bases and J lost 2; bases outside the gene matches: 6. Germline values: CDR1 SGHDT, CDR2 YYEEEE. The CDR3 sequence is 15 residues long.

The chain couples TRBV11-2 to TRBJ1-2; D is unclear. V dropped 3 bases and J dropped 8 bases, with 13 bases sitting between them. This CDR3 comprises 13 residues. The germline V gene has CDR1 SGHAT and CDR2 FQNNGV. This chain's CDR3 is CASSFNGLVGYTF. The CDR3 DNA sequence: TGTGCCAGCAGCTTTAACGGCCTGGTGGGCTACACCTTC.

This sequence joins TRBV20-1 and TRBJ2-3; D call uncertain. The V and J ends lost 1 base and 6 bases respectively, with 11 bases between them. This CDR3 contains 13 residues. The germline V gene encodes CDR1 DFQATT and CDR2 SNEGSKA (reference sequence). The CDR3 is CSARVETSDTQYF. DNA of the CDR3: TGCAGTGCTAGAGTGGAGACCAGTGATACGCAGTATTTT.

This clonotype was seen a few times. This sequence joins TRBV28 and TRBJ1-1; possible D gene TRBD1, 5 bases. Germline V gives CDR1 MDHEN, CDR2 SYDVKM. V was cut by 9 bases and J by 6 bases, with 11 bases left in between. This CDR3 is built from 11 residues. CDR3 coding DNA: TGTGCCAGTCTCGGGGCCGCTGAAGCTTTCTTT. It translates to CASLGAAEAFF.

This clonotype showed up just a few times. This rearrangement joins TRBV3-1 to TRBJ2-5, with 9 bases identical to TRBD1. Matching the DNA end better, TRBJ2-7 makes the J call doubtful. Germline CDR1 and CDR2: LGHDT and YNNKEL (reference sequence). This CDR3 region has 14 residues. The CDR3 spells CASSHRDRDYEQYF. CDR3 bases: TGTGCCAGCAGCCACCGGGACAGGGATTACGAGCAGTACTTC.

This clonotype was seen a few times. This rearrangement joins TRBV25-1 to TRBJ2-5; 9 positions match TRBD2. CDR1 is MGHDK, CDR2 SYGVNS, per germline. The ends lost 4 bases at V and 0 bases at J; junction bases unmatched: 6. This CDR3 region has 16 residues. CDR3 sequence reads: CASSGGSGGYQETQYF. In nucleotides, the CDR3 is TGTGCCAGCAGTGGAGGGAGCGGGGGGTACCAAGAGACCCAGTACTTC.

Only a few counts were recorded for this clonotype. The chain employs TRBV6-5 and TRBJ2-1; no clear D gene. This CDR3 comprises 13 residues. V lost 2 bases, J lost 5 bases, and 7 bases lay in between. CDR1 is MNHEY and CDR2 is SVGAGI in the germline V gene. The CDR3 DNA reads TGTGCCAGCAGTTACAGGGCTAACAATGAGCAGTTCTTC. This sequence encodes CASSYRANNEQFF.

This clonotype has a handful of counts. CDR3 residues: CASSPGLAREETQYF. The CDR3 DNA is TGCGCCAGCAGCCCGGGACTAGCGAGGGAAGAGACCCAGTACTTC. The rearrangement uses TRBV5-1 and TRBJ2-5; the match to TRBD2 covers 10 bases. The CDR3 totals 15 residues. The germline V gene has CDR1 SGHRS and CDR2 YFSETQ. The trim removed 4 bases at V and 3 bases at J, leaving 6 bases unmatched.